This passage covers 19 T cell receptor beta chains from one sample sequenced in a study of CD4 T cells in relation to SARS-CoV-2 and coronaviruses (dated by TCRdb to the early 2020s). The library was built by means of the immunoSEQ multiplex PCR assay. TCRdb limited this immuneACCESS table to in-frame rearrangements with V and J called. A share of clones is missing; checked studies link under half to unresolved V genes, and the rest is unexplained. The sample includes approximately 70,000 clones, with 93% observed a single time. About 0.23% of the sample goes to the ten largest clones. CD4+ T cells from unexposed donors were collected before the COVID-19 pandemic (2011-2018). The sequencing input was naive CD4+ T cells from PBMCs. The sample's cell subset or site label, decoded: naive CD4+ T cells isolated by negative enrichment. These receptor sequences come from a human donor in good health.

In this sample, this clone turned up once. The V and J genes are TRBV28 and TRBJ2-7; D unresolved. Trimming removed 6 bases from V and 1 base from J, with 13 bases in between. CDR3 length equals 14 residues. Germline-derived CDR1 and CDR2 are MDHEN and SYDVKM. CDR3 DNA: TGTGCCAGCAGGGGTCCGAACAAATCCTACGAGCAGTACTTC. Protein: CASRGPNKSYEQYF.

J is TRBJ2-3 and V is TRBV30, with a weak D call TRBD2 (7 bases). CDR3 length: 11 residues. From germline, CDR1 is GTSNPN and CDR2 SVGIG (reference sequence). V was trimmed by 6 bases and J by 9 bases, leaving 13 bases between them. CDR3 in DNA: TGTGCCTGCCAAGGGAGGGGGACGCAGTATTTT. Its translation is CACQGRGTQYF.

The genes are TRBV6-5 and TRBJ2-5, with 8 bases lining up with TRBD1. This CDR3 has 13 residues. Trimming cost V 7 bases and J 4 bases; bases outside gene matches: 5. Germline CDR1 reads MNHEY; CDR2 reads SVGAGI. CDR3 loop: CASTRTGRETQYF. CDR3 DNA: TGTGCCAGCACTAGGACAGGGCGAGAGACCCAGTACTTC.

The chain carries TRBV19 and TRBJ1-2, with D tentatively TRBD1 (5 bases). This CDR3 comprises 15 residues. Trimming shortened V by 1 base and J by 2 bases, and 11 bases separated the two germline ends. Germline V gene sequence: CDR1 LNHDA, CDR2 SQIVND (reference sequence). CDR3 nucleotide sequence: TGTGCCAGTAGTATAGGTGGGCAGGGAAACTATGGCTACACCTTC. Encoded protein: CASSIGGQGNYGYTF. Full variable domain (missing parts from reference TRBV19 and TRBJ1-2): DGGITQSPKYLFRKEGQNVTLSCEQNLNHDAMYWYRQDPGQGLRLIYYSQIVNDFQKGDIAEGYSVSREKKESFPLTVTSAQKNPTAFYLCASSIGGQGNYGYTFGSGTRLTVV.

In its sample, this clone was seen once. The chain joins TRBV6-5 to TRBJ2-5; a weak D match, TRBD2 (5 bases). The CDR3 extends over 13 amino acids. Germline loops: CDR1 MNHEY, CDR2 SVGAGI. The V gene lost 1 base and the J gene lost 5 bases, with 8 bases spanning the gap. In DNA, the CDR3 is TGTGCCAGCAGTTACTTGCGAGGGGAGACCCAGTACTTC. The encoded protein is CASSYLRGETQYF.

The J gene is TRBJ2-7, the V gene TRBV2; D unclear. The CDR3 has 15 amino acids. V dropped 3 bases and J dropped 6 bases, with 18 bases sitting between them. Germline CDR1 reads SNHLY; CDR2 reads FYNNEI. The CDR3 region is CASSDETPQLSEQYF. CDR3 DNA sequence: TGTGCCAGCAGTGATGAGACCCCGCAGCTCTCCGAGCAGTACTTC.

This chain joins TRBV19 and TRBJ2-1; 9 bases agree with TRBD2. This CDR3 comprises 15 residues. With 7 bases clipped from V and 5 bases from J, the junction kept 9 bases outside the gene matches. The V gene's germline CDR1 is LNHDA and CDR2 SQIVND (reference sequence). The CDR3 loop is CASTPSGLANNEQFF. Here the CDR3 DNA reads TGTGCCAGTACACCTTCGGGACTAGCTAACAATGAGCAGTTCTTC.

This chain links TRBV28 with TRBJ1-2, with D perhaps TRBD1 (6 bases). CDR3 length: 14 amino acids. The V gene lost 3 bases and the J gene lost 8 bases, with 16 bases spanning the gap. Germline CDR1 is MDHEN and CDR2 is SYDVKM. In DNA form, the CDR3 reads TGTGCCAGCAGTTTCCAGCGGGGGCATCGGGGCTACACCTTC. This sequence encodes CASSFQRGHRGYTF.

The chain has TRBV7-2 and TRBJ2-7; TRBD2 matches 10 bases. The CDR3 has 17 amino acids. The V gene's germline CDR1 is SGHTA and CDR2 FQGNSA. The V gene end was trimmed by 1 base and the J gene end by 4 bases; junction bases not matched to a gene: 10. The CDR3 loop reads CASSLGPLAGAGYEQYF. In nucleotides, the CDR3 is TGTGCCAGCAGCTTAGGGCCGCTAGCGGGAGCTGGTTACGAGCAGTACTTC.

The chain combines TRBV14 with TRBJ1-1, with D tentatively TRBD1 (6 bases). The CDR3 contains 14 residues. CDR1 SGHDN and CDR2 FVKESK come from the germline V gene. The ends were cut back, 1 base at V and 6 bases at J, with 12 bases in the middle. The CDR3 DNA sequence: TGTGCCAGCAGCCAAGCCCTCTGGGGGCCTGAAGCTTTCTTT. Its protein product is CASSQALWGPEAFF.

This clone was recorded only once. The V and J genes are TRBV6-5 and TRBJ1-1, with 12 bases aligning to TRBD1. Germline-derived CDR1 and CDR2 are MNHEY and SVGAGI. V lost 5 bases and J lost 3; bases outside the gene matches: 4. This CDR3 has 15 amino acids. The CDR3 region has the DNA TGTGCCAGCAGTCGGGACAGGGGGCAGGACACTGAAGCTTTCTTT. Amino acid sequence: CASSRDRGQDTEAFF.

The rearrangement links TRBV5-1 to TRBJ2-5; 9 nucleotides line up with TRBD2. V dropped 4 bases and J dropped 4; count of bases not matched to a gene: 5. The CDR3 covers 14 residues. Germline CDR1 reads SGHRS; CDR2 reads YFSETQ. The CDR3 coding sequence is TGCGCCAGCAGCATTACTAGCGGGCGAGAGACCCAGTACTTC. Translated, it gives CASSITSGRETQYF. Full variable domain (missing parts from reference TRBV5-1 and TRBJ2-5): KAGVTQTPRYLIKTRGQQVTLSCSPISGHRSVSWYQQTPGQGLQFLFEYFSETQRNKGNFPGRFSGRQFSNSRSEMNVSTLELGDSALYLCASSITSGRETQYFGPGTRLLVL.

V usage is TRBV30 and J usage is TRBJ1-6, with unresolved D. Germline loops: CDR1 GTSNPN, CDR2 SVGIG (reference sequence). The ends were cut back, 4 bases at V and 0 bases at J, with 10 bases in the middle. This CDR3 contains 15 residues. The CDR3 nucleotides read TGTGCCTGGAACTTCGATAGCTCCTATAATTCACCCCTCCACTTT. Translation gives CAWNFDSSYNSPLHF.

The chain uses TRBV28 and TRBJ1-6; 7 bases map to TRBD1. The CDR3 totals 15 residues. With 4 bases clipped from V and 8 bases from J, the junction kept 8 bases outside the gene matches. Germline CDR1 reads MDHEN; CDR2 reads SYDVKM. This CDR3 reads CASSSPGRGDSPLHF. In DNA, the CDR3 is TGTGCCAGCAGTTCGCCAGGCAGGGGGGATTCACCCCTCCACTTT. The whole variable domain, filled in from reference TRBV28 and TRBJ1-6, reads DVKVTQSSRYLVKRTGEKVFLECVQDMDHENMFWYRQDPGLGLRLIYFSYDVKMKEKGDIPEGYSVSREKKERFSLILESASTNQTSMYLCASSSPGRGDSPLHFGNGTRLTVT.

The chain links TRBV27 to TRBJ2-1; 11 bases match TRBD2. The CDR3 runs 15 residues. V was pared by 7 bases and J by 7 bases, with 9 bases of the junction left unmatched. Germline CDR1 reads MNHEY; CDR2 reads SMNVEV (reference sequence). CDR3 in DNA: TGTGCCAGCACCGCCGCTAGCGGGAGGAGTAATGAGCAGTTCTTC. It encodes CASTAASGRSNEQFF.

This chain links TRBV7-3 with TRBJ1-1; D uncertain. The CDR3 runs to 13 residues. Trimming stripped 5 bases from V and 0 bases from J, with 7 bases between. Germline CDR1 SGHTA, CDR2 FQGTGA. This CDR3 reads CASSLLMNTEAFF. CDR3 sequence (DNA): TGTGCCAGCAGCCTCTTAATGAACACTGAAGCTTTCTTT. Full variable domain (missing parts from reference TRBV7-3 and TRBJ1-1): GAGVSQTPSNKVTEKGKYVELRCDPISGHTALYWYRQSLGQGPEFLIYFQGTGAADDSGLPNDRFFAVRPEGSVSTLKIQRTERGDSAVYLCASSLLMNTEAFFGQGTRLTVV.

The V and J genes are TRBV4-3 and TRBJ1-3; D might be TRBD1 (6 bases). V was clipped by 2 bases and J by 2 bases, with 10 bases between them. The V gene's germline CDR1 is LGHNA and CDR2 YSLEER. CDR3 length: 15 residues. The CDR3 nucleotides read TGCGCCAGCAGCCAATATGGACAGACTGGAAACACCATATATTTT. Translated: CASSQYGQTGNTIYF.

J is TRBJ1-5 and V is TRBV6-5; perhaps TRBD1 as D (5 bases). The germline V gene encodes CDR1 MNHEY and CDR2 SVGAGI. V lost 11 bases and J 1 base, leaving 15 bases between the germline ends. The CDR3 runs to 14 residues. As DNA, the CDR3 is TGTGCCGCTAGCGGGGGATCGAGCAATCAGCCCCAGCATTTT. It codes for CAASGGSSNQPQHF.

V gene TRBV4-3 combines with J gene TRBJ2-7; no reliable D call. V dropped 0 bases and J dropped 0 bases, with 9 bases sitting between them. This CDR3 is 15 amino acids long. CDR1 and CDR2 from the germline V gene are LGHNA and YSLEER. Written as DNA, the CDR3 is TGCGCCAGCAGCCAAGATTGGCTGCACTCCTACGAGCAGTACTTC. Translating gives CASSQDWLHSYEQYF.